The 30 T cell receptor beta chains given below trace back to one sample, sequenced in a study of cytomegalovirus exposure and HLA in healthy donors. In the PCR, 60 Vbeta and 13 Jbeta primers were used. Sequencing was performed with immunoSEQ multiplex PCR; in TCRdb, only in-frame clones are kept and a portion is missing. The data show some 170,000 clones, roughly 76% seen once. The specimen was PBMCs. Receptors originate from a woman aged 18-30 years in good health and CMV-seropositive.

The chain combines TRBV28 with TRBJ1-6, with TRBD1 matching over 7 bases. The CDR3 is made up of 16 amino acids. Trimming cost V 3 bases and J 7 bases; bases outside gene matches: 9. The germline V gene has CDR1 MDHEN and CDR2 SYDVKM. CDR3 protein: CASSLVSGGQNSPLHF. The CDR3 DNA reads as TGTGCCAGCAGTTTGGTATCAGGGGGGCAAAATTCACCCCTCCACTTT.

V and J are TRBV6-5 and TRBJ1-5; D gene unclear. The CDR3 is 14 residues long. Trimming shortened V by 6 bases and J by 10 bases, and 19 bases separated the two germline ends. Germline assignment: CDR1 MNHEY and CDR2 SVGAGI. CDR3 in DNA: TGTGCCAGCAGCCAGGACGGGAGGAGTCGTCCCCAGCATTTT. Translated: CASSQDGRSRPQHF.

The V call is TRBV11-3, the J call TRBJ2-1, with TRBD2 as a possible D gene (5 bases). V was pared by 2 bases and J by 0 bases, with 14 bases between. Germline V gene sequence: CDR1 SGHNT, CDR2 YENEEA. This CDR3 spans 17 amino acids. CDR3 amino acids: CASSLTYLGSSYNEQFF. The CDR3 coding sequence is TGTGCCAGCAGCTTAACCTATCTTGGGAGCTCCTACAATGAGCAGTTCTTC.

This chain joins TRBV6-1 and TRBJ2-5, with 10 positions matching TRBD1. J gave up 11 bases and V 6 bases, and 12 bases lay outside the gene matches. This CDR3 contains 14 residues. CDR1 and CDR2 (germline): MNHNS, SASEGT. Written as DNA, the CDR3 is TGTGCCAGCAGCCACCGGGACAGGGGTGGAGAGCAGTACTTC. This sequence encodes CASSHRDRGGEQYF.

The rearrangement links TRBV6-5 to TRBJ1-1, with a possible D match to TRBD1 (5 bases). The CDR3 is 14 amino acids. The germline V and J ends were trimmed by 6 bases and 4 bases, with 15 bases remaining between them. CDR1 is MNHEY and CDR2 is SVGAGI in the germline V gene. CDR3: CASSRSARATEAFF. In DNA form, the CDR3 reads TGTGCCAGCAGCCGGAGTGCCAGGGCCACTGAAGCTTTCTTT.

This clone came up a few times. This chain connects TRBV11-2 to TRBJ2-7, with a possible D match to TRBD2 (5 bases). Germline CDR1 is SGHAT and CDR2 is FQNNGV. Trimming removed 7 bases from V and 1 base from J, with 11 bases in between. The CDR3 totals 13 residues. The CDR3 region has the DNA TGTGCCAGCACCCTGACGGGATCCTACGAGCAGTACTTC. The encoded protein is CASTLTGSYEQYF.

There are a few counts of this clone. The V call is TRBV5-8, the J call TRBJ2-7; 12 bases fit TRBD1. CDR1 and CDR2 from the germline V gene are SGHTS and YDEGEE. With V trimmed by 4 bases and J by 3 bases, 5 bases remained unmatched. The CDR3 length is 15 residues. The CDR3 coding sequence is TGTGCCAGCAGCACGGGACAGGGGGCGTTCTACGAGCAGTACTTC. This translates into CASSTGQGAFYEQYF.

The chain has TRBV2 and TRBJ2-6, with D perhaps TRBD2 (6 bases). With 6 bases removed from V and 2 bases from J, the gap between germline ends came to 17 bases. This CDR3 contains 17 residues. The germline gives CDR1 SNHLY, CDR2 FYNNEI. CDR3 loop: CASSDMGLLPGANVLTF. Here the CDR3 DNA reads TGTGCCAGCAGCGACATGGGACTCCTTCCTGGGGCCAACGTCCTGACTTTC.

The chain combines TRBV19 with TRBJ2-1; possibly TRBD1 for D (6 bases). The CDR3 runs 18 residues. V lost 2 bases to trimming and J lost 1 base, with 18 bases between them. Looked up from germline, CDR1 is LNHDA and CDR2 is SQIVND (reference sequence). CDR3 nucleotide sequence: TGTGCCAGTAGTATACCTCGCTTCGGACAGCCTTCCTACAATGAGCAGTTCTTC. Translation gives CASSIPRFGQPSYNEQFF.

This clone was detected a few times. V is TRBV4-3 and J is TRBJ2-3; the D is unclear. The CDR3 spans 13 residues. Germline loops: CDR1 LGHNA, CDR2 YSLEER. The V gene lost 0 bases and the J gene lost 6 bases, with 7 bases spanning the gap. The chain's CDR3 is CASSQERRDTQYF. The DNA for the CDR3 is TGCGCCAGCAGCCAAGAGCGTCGCGATACGCAGTATTTT.

The chain is built from TRBV5-6 and TRBJ2-5; 8 nucleotides agree with TRBD2. The CDR3 has 15 amino acids. V shed 2 bases and J 2 bases; nucleotides not matched to a gene: 5. Germline V lookup: CDR1 SGHDT, CDR2 YYEEEE. The DNA for the CDR3 is TGTGCCAGCAGCTTATCCGAGCGGGGGCAAGAGACCCAGTACTTC. Its protein product is CASSLSERGQETQYF.

This chain uses TRBV2 with TRBJ2-2; TRBD2 might be the D (5 bases). Germline assignment: CDR1 SNHLY and CDR2 FYNNEI. The CDR3 sequence is 14 residues long. The V end was cut by 11 bases, the J end by 2 bases, with 15 bases between. The CDR3 sequence: CAGTSGRNTGELFF. CDR3 in DNA: TGTGCCGGAACATCGGGGAGAAACACCGGGGAGCTGTTTTTT.

The chain employs TRBV28 and TRBJ1-5, with 9 nucleotides matching TRBD1. From germline, CDR1 is MDHEN and CDR2 SYDVKM. The J segment lost 6 bases and the V segment lost 7 bases, leaving 7 bases of the junction unmatched. The CDR3 is 14 residues long. The CDR3 region is CASNPGTGFQPQHF. The CDR3, as DNA: TGTGCCAGCAACCCCGGGACAGGGTTTCAGCCCCAGCATTTT.

In this sample, this clone turned up a few times. The V gene is TRBV2, the J gene TRBJ1-6; TRBD1 agrees at 10 bases. The CDR3 extends over 15 amino acids. CDR1 and CDR2 (germline): SNHLY, FYNNEI. V trimming: 6 bases; J trimming: 6 bases; junction bases outside the gene matches: 5. CDR3 amino acids: CASRLTGGVNSPLHF. For the CDR3, the DNA is TGTGCCAGCAGACTGACAGGGGGCGTTAATTCACCCCTCCACTTT.

This chain joins TRBV5-4 and TRBJ2-3, with D tentatively TRBD1 (6 bases). Germline loops: CDR1 SGHNT, CDR2 YYREEE (reference sequence). V shed 6 bases and J shed 3 bases, with 20 bases lying between them. This CDR3 is 16 amino acids long. The CDR3 protein is CASNSLQQGLTDTQYF. The CDR3 nucleotides read TGTGCCAGCAACTCTCTTCAACAGGGATTAACAGATACGCAGTATTTT.

The chain carries TRBV11-2 and TRBJ2-5, with a tentative D call TRBD2 (6 bases). The CDR3 contains 12 residues. Germline V gene lookup returns CDR1 SGHAT and CDR2 FQNNGV. The V gene lost 7 bases and the J gene lost 5 bases, with 11 bases spanning the gap. The chain's CDR3 is CASNEGGETQYF. CDR3 DNA sequence: TGTGCCAGCAACGAAGGAGGGGAGACCCAGTACTTC. Supplemented by reference TRBV11-2 and TRBJ2-5, the full variable domain reads EAGVAQSPRYKIIEKRQSVAFWCNPISGHATLYWYQQILGQGPKLLIQFQNNGVVDDSQLPKDRFSAERLKGVDSTLKIQPAKLEDSAVYLCASNEGGETQYFGPGTRLLVL.

The chain combines TRBV27 with TRBJ1-1, with a tentative D call TRBD1 (5 bases). CDR1 and CDR2 from the germline V gene are MNHEY and SMNVEV (reference sequence). Trimming pared 3 bases from V and 3 bases from J, leaving 11 bases between. The CDR3 length is 14 residues. The CDR3 here is CASSFTREDTEAFF. The CDR3 nucleotides are TGTGCCAGCAGTTTTACCAGGGAGGACACTGAAGCTTTCTTT.

This chain joins TRBV7-9 and TRBJ2-5, with TRBD1 as a possible D gene (6 bases). V was trimmed by 4 bases and J by 0 bases, leaving 9 bases between them. The CDR3 has 14 amino acids. Germline CDR1 is SEHNR and CDR2 is FQNEAQ (reference sequence). CDR3 sequence (DNA): TGTGCCAGCAGCTCAGACAGGAACCAAGAGACCCAGTACTTC. Its translation: CASSSDRNQETQYF.

In its sample, this clone was seen once. The J gene is TRBJ2-4, the V gene TRBV5-4; tentatively, D is TRBD2 (5 bases). Germline V lookup: CDR1 SGHNT, CDR2 YYREEE (reference sequence). The CDR3 has 17 residues. V was trimmed by 2 bases and J by 0 bases, leaving 15 bases between them. CDR3 region: CASSFGRDRGAKNIQYF. As DNA, the CDR3 is TGTGCCAGCAGCTTTGGTCGGGATCGGGGAGCCAAAAACATTCAGTACTTC. The full variable domain, in which reference TRBV5-4 and TRBJ2-4 provide the parts outside the CDR3, is ETGVTQSPTHLIKTRGQQVTLRCSSQSGHNTVSWYQQALGQGPQFIFQYYREEENGRGNFPPRFSGLQFPNYSSELNVNALELDDSALYLCASSFGRDRGAKNIQYFGAGTRLSVL.

V gene TRBV4-1 combines with J gene TRBJ1-1; 10 bases align to TRBD1. The CDR3 covers 16 residues. Germline V gene data show CDR1 as MGHRA and CDR2 as YSYEKL. Trimming took 4 bases from V and 1 from J; bases not matched to a gene: 6. CDR3 coding DNA: TGCGCCAGCAGCCCGGGACAGGGGTGGGGGAACACTGAAGCTTTCTTT. Translating it yields CASSPGQGWGNTEAFF.

This clone showed up just a few times. The rearrangement joins TRBV2 to TRBJ2-5; perhaps TRBD2 as D (5 bases). This CDR3 is 11 amino acids long. Germline values: CDR1 SNHLY, CDR2 FYNNEI. The V end lost 7 bases, the J end lost 9 bases, and 12 bases lay between the germline ends. DNA for the CDR3: TGTGCCAGCACTTATGCGGAGGCCCAGTACTTC. It translates to CASTYAEAQYF.

The chain combines TRBV5-4 with TRBJ2-1, with 15 nucleotides matching TRBD2. The CDR3 is made up of 15 amino acids. V lost 4 bases, J lost 7 bases, and 3 bases stayed unmatched. CDR1 is SGHNT, CDR2 YYREEE, per germline (reference sequence). The CDR3 nucleotides are TGTGCCAGCAGCCCGGGACTAGCGGGGGGTAATGAGCAGTTCTTC. This codes for CASSPGLAGGNEQFF. Full variable domain (remainder filled in from reference TRBV5-4 and TRBJ2-1): ETGVTQSPTHLIKTRGQQVTLRCSSQSGHNTVSWYQQALGQGPQFIFQYYREEENGRGNFPPRFSGLQFPNYSSELNVNALELDDSALYLCASSPGLAGGNEQFFGPGTRLTVL.

V gene TRBV7-6 combines with J gene TRBJ1-2, with D hard to call. Germline CDR1 is SGHVS and CDR2 is FNYEAQ. The CDR3 loop spans 14 amino acids. The V and J ends lost 6 bases and 8 bases respectively, with 19 bases between them. Written as DNA, the CDR3 is TGTGCCAGCAGTAGCCCGGGATCCTCGTGGGGCTACACCTTC. Translating it yields CASSSPGSSWGYTF.

The chain uses TRBV19 and TRBJ1-2, with 8 bases fitting TRBD1. This CDR3 spans 19 amino acids. V trimming: 2 bases; J trimming: 5 bases; junction bases outside the gene matches: 19. Germline V CDR1 and CDR2: LNHDA, SQIVND (reference sequence). CDR3 sequence (DNA): TGTGCCAGTAGTATACCCTCCGGAGCCAGGGGGCCACCTTGGTATGGCTACACCTTC. Encoded protein: CASSIPSGARGPPWYGYTF. The whole variable domain, filled in from reference TRBV19 and TRBJ1-2, reads DGGITQSPKYLFRKEGQNVTLSCEQNLNHDAMYWYRQDPGQGLRLIYYSQIVNDFQKGDIAEGYSVSREKKESFPLTVTSAQKNPTAFYLCASSIPSGARGPPWYGYTFGSGTRLTVV.

The rearrangement joins TRBV5-4 to TRBJ2-3; D unclear. CDR3 size: 14 residues. Deletions cut 4 bases from V and 5 bases from J, with 14 bases between. Germline V gives CDR1 SGHNT, CDR2 YYREEE (reference sequence). The chain's CDR3 is CASSVRTTQDTQYF. CDR3 DNA: TGTGCCAGCAGCGTCAGAACTACACAAGATACGCAGTATTTT.

As to this clone: Other DNA sequences of this sample code for an identical CDR3. The rearrangement uses TRBV30 and TRBJ2-5, with D perhaps matching TRBD1 (5 bases). Trimming stripped 3 bases from V and 2 bases from J, with 13 bases between. This CDR3 spans 14 amino acids. Germline-derived CDR1 and CDR2 are GTSNPN and SVGIG (reference sequence). The CDR3 DNA follows: TGTGCCTGGAGATCTGACAGAAAGCAAGAGACCCAGTACTTC. Translated, it gives CAWRSDRKQETQYF.

This chain links TRBV6-1 with TRBJ2-7; possible D gene TRBD2, 6 bases. The CDR3 spans 12 residues. CDR1 and CDR2 (germline): MNHNS, SASEGT. V was clipped by 8 bases and J by 3 bases, with 11 bases between them. The CDR3 bases are TGTGCCAGCGGGGCGGGGTTCTACGAGCAGTACTTC. Its translation is CASGAGFYEQYF.

V is TRBV7-6 and J is TRBJ2-7; 7 bases are a match to TRBD1. The CDR3 runs to 12 residues. After removal of 5 bases from V and 6 bases from J, the junction contained 4 bases not matched to a gene. Germline-derived CDR1 and CDR2 are SGHVS and FNYEAQ. The CDR3 DNA is TGTGCCAGCAGCATAGACAGGGTCGAGCAGTACTTC. As protein: CASSIDRVEQYF.

This chain links TRBV4-3 with TRBJ1-2; D is unresolved. Germline V gene sequence: CDR1 LGHNA, CDR2 YSLEER. The CDR3 extends over 14 amino acids. V lost 1 base and J 2 bases, leaving 8 bases between the germline ends. The CDR3 here is CASSQGAENYGYTF. The CDR3 DNA sequence: TGCGCCAGCAGCCAAGGGGCAGAGAACTATGGCTACACCTTC.

The rearrangement joins TRBV18 to TRBJ2-7; D perhaps matches TRBD2 (6 bases). The V gene lost 6 bases and the J gene lost 3 bases, with 21 bases spanning the gap. The CDR3 loop spans 16 amino acids. Germline V CDR1 and CDR2: KGHSH, LQKENI. CDR3 protein: CASSPPGEKRIYEQYF. The CDR3 region has the DNA TGTGCCAGCTCCCCGCCGGGGGAGAAGCGGATCTACGAGCAGTACTTC.